This TCR beta chain stems from a study of shared clonotypes between healthy human individuals. Study-wide results and caveats: Clonotypes not shared had lower generation probabilities than those common to all four donors.

Terminally differentiated effector memory CD45RA+ cells were left out of the naive CD8 fraction, which was CD45RO-negative and positively selected for CCR7. Sequenced by immunoSEQ multiplex PCR; TCRdb stores in-frame clones only, minus some. The sample holds 600,000 or so clones, roughly 98% seen once. In germline, CDR1 is LGHNA, CDR2 YSLEER. CDR3 size: 14 residues. V was shortened by 0 bases and J by 2 bases, with 8 bases between the two germline ends. A word on this clone: Its antigen is undetermined.

The source material was naive CD8+ T cells sorted from blood. The origin of this receptor is a man aged 25 to 45 in good health. The chain employs TRBV4-3 and TRBJ2-7; the D gene is possibly TRBD2 (5 bases). This chain's CDR3 is CASSQDWETYEQYF. In DNA, the CDR3 is TGCGCCAGCAGCCAAGACTGGGAGACCTACGAGCAGTACTTC.